The sequence of this T cell receptor beta chain was determined in a study of radiotherapy plus CTLA-4 blockade in lung cancer. V dropped 4 bases and J dropped 6; count of bases not matched to a gene: 10. CDR1 SQVTM and CDR2 ANQGSEA come from the germline V gene. The length of the CDR3 is 14 residues. Clones were read by immunoSEQ multiplex PCR, and TCRdb kept only the in-frame ones, dropping some. The data hold 75,000 to 95,000 clones, with approximately 82% observed a single time. The source was peripheral blood, collected from a patient treated with radiotherapy plus ipilimumab. V gene TRBV29-1 combines with J gene TRBJ2-3; 7 bases line up with TRBD2. This receptor was taken from a human donor with non-small cell lung cancer that progressed on radiotherapy plus ipilimumab. The CDR3 spells CSVASREIGDTQYF. The CDR3, as DNA: TGCAGCGTTGCTTCGCGGGAGATTGGGGATACGCAGTATTTT.